Listed below are T cell receptor beta chains from one sample, sequenced in a study of vaccination and CD4 T cells after COVID-19. TCRdb reanalysed the PCR reads using MiXCR and keeps one entry per CDR3 protein. The data contain more than 7,500 distinct CDR3 sequences, 45% of them seen just once; the ten biggest clones take up about a tenth. Their antigen targets remain unknown. Sequencing was done on a sample of CD4+ T cells from blood, cultured in vitro. Receptors originate from a human donor in good health. The CDR3 runs from the conserved cysteine through the conserved F or W. A D gene is named only where the DNA matches it firmly. Size tells how often a clone was seen (once, few, many) or the class of an expanded clone, and some rows leave it out.

TRBD2 TRBJ2-7 - TRBV7-8 TGTGCCAGCAGCTTAGTAGCTAGCGGCTACGAGCAGTACTTC CASSLVASGYEQYF
- TRBJ1-2 - TRBV20-1 TGCAGTGCTAGGGGTAGCGGGGGGTTGGGAAACTATGGCTACACCTTC CSARGSGGLGNYGYTF
TRBD1 TRBJ1-2 - TRBV27 TGTGCCAGCAGTCCGATCTGGACAGGGGGCAAGACTAACTATGGCTACACCTTC CASSPIWTGGKTNYGYTF
- TRBJ2-7 - TRBV19 TGTGCCAGTGGATCCTACGAGCAGTACTTC CASGSYEQYF
- TRBJ2-7 - TRBV25-1 TGTGCCAGCAGTGAAAGGGGTGGGATCACCTACGAGCAGTACTTC CASSERGGITYEQYF
- TRBJ2-5 - TRBV27 TGTGCCAGCAGTTTAAAGCCGGCCAGCGAGACCCAGTACTTC CASSLKPASETQYF
TRBD1 TRBJ1-5 - TRBV6-1 TGTGCCAGCAGTGATCGGGACAGGGGGGACAATCAGCCCCAGCATTTT CASSDRDRGDNQPQHF
- TRBJ2-4 - TRBV20-1 TGCAGTGCTAGCCGGACTATAGCCAAAAACATTCAGTACTTC CSASRTIAKNIQYF
TRBD1 TRBJ1-5 - TRBV18 TGTGCCAGCTCACGTTATCCCGGGACAGATAGCAATCAGCCCCAGCATTTT CASSRYPGTDSNQPQHF
TRBD2 TRBJ2-1 - TRBV11-1 TGTGCCAGCAGCTCTTGGATTGGGACTAGCGGGAGGACCGGTGAGCAGTTCTTC CASSSWIGTSGRTGEQFF
- TRBJ2-2 - TRBV28 TGTGCCAGCAATGAATACACCGGGGAGCTGTTTTTT CASNEYTGELFF
- TRBJ1-2 medium-sized TRBV6-1 TGTGCCAGCAGCCTTACAGGGCCTGGCTACACCTTC CASSLTGPGYTF
- TRBJ1-1 - TRBV28 TGTGCCAGCAGTTTTCAGGGAAGTAAAGCTTTCTTT CASSFQGSKAFF
- TRBJ1-1 once TRBV29-1 TGCAGCGTTGGACAGGTCAACACTGAAGCTTTCTTT CSVGQVNTEAFF
- TRBJ1-5 medium-sized TRBV7-2 TGTGCCAGCAGCTTAAGGGGCAGGGAGGAGGTTAGCAATCAGCCCCAGCATTTT CASSLRGREEVSNQPQHF
- TRBJ2-2 - TRBV19 TGTGCCAGTAGACCGGCCGGGATCGTGAACACCGGGGAGCTGTTTTTT CASRPAGIVNTGELFF
- TRBJ1-2 - TRBV6-1 TGTGCCAGCAAACGGTCCCCAGAGAACTATGGCTACACCTTC CASKRSPENYGYTF
- TRBJ1-1 - TRBV29-1 TGCAGCGCCGCTTGGGAGAACACTGAAGCTTTCTTT CSAAWENTEAFF
- TRBJ1-6 - TRBV7-2 TGTGCCACGGGCCGGGTCCCCCGGGGAGGGTCACCCCTCCACTTT CATGRVPRGGSPLHF
- TRBJ2-3 few TRBV11-3 TGTGCCAGCAGCTTAGGACGGGACACAGATACGCAGTATTTT CASSLGRDTDTQYF
TRBD1 TRBJ2-1 - TRBV7-9 TGTGCCAGCAGCTCCGGACAGGGTACCTACAATGAGCAGTTCTTC CASSSGQGTYNEQFF
TRBD1 TRBJ2-6 - TRBV6-1 TGTGCCAGCAGTAAAATGGACAGGAACTCTGGGGCCAACGTCCTGACTTTC CASSKMDRNSGANVLTF
- TRBJ2-1 few TRBV6-2/TRBV6-3 TGTGCCAGCAGTTATTTCCACTACAATGAGCAGTTCTTC CASSYFHYNEQFF
- TRBJ2-5 few TRBV19 TGTGCCAGTAGTCGTCAGGGATTCCCGAGCCGACAAGAGACCCAGTACTTC CASSRQGFPSRQETQYF
TRBD1 TRBJ2-7 medium-sized TRBV19 TGTGCCAGTAGACGTGGGACAGGGTTCTACGAGCAGTACTTC CASRRGTGFYEQYF
- TRBJ2-5 - TRBV27 TGTGCCAGCAGGCGCGCAGATTGGGAGACCCAGTACTTC CASRRADWETQYF
- TRBJ1-5 few TRBV5-8 TGTGCCAGCAGCTTAGGCCGCAGTAGCAATCAGCCCCAGCATTTT CASSLGRSSNQPQHF
- TRBJ2-5 once TRBV7-2 TGTGCCAGCAGCTTAGCAGAGACCCAGTACTTC CASSLAETQYF
- TRBJ1-1 few TRBV19 TGTGCCAGTAGTACGGGCAGGGTGGTCACTGAAGCTTTCTTT CASSTGRVVTEAFF
TRBD2 TRBJ2-3 few TRBV27 TGTGCCAGCAGGCGGGGGGGCACAGATACGCAGTATTTT CASRRGGTDTQYF
- TRBJ1-2 few TRBV5-5 TGTGCCAGCAGCCGGAGTAGCTATGGCTACACCTTC CASSRSSYGYTF
- TRBJ1-6 - TRBV5-1 TGCGCCAGCAGCGGGGCAGTATTGGGCGGTTCACCCCTCCACTTT CASSGAVLGGSPLHF
TRBD2 TRBJ2-1 - TRBV5-5 TGTGCCAGCAGCCGAGTTGGGACTAGCGGAGCCCATGAGCAGTTCTTC CASSRVGTSGAHEQFF
TRBD1 TRBJ2-1 once TRBV20-1 TGCAGTGCTAGCCCCGGGACAGTCTCCTACAATGAGCAGTTCTTC CSASPGTVSYNEQFF
- TRBJ1-6 - TRBV6-1 TGTGCCAGCAGGTCCTTAGACAGCGTGAATAATTCACCCCTCCACTTT CASRSLDSVNNSPLHF
- TRBJ2-6 - TRBV27 TGTGCCAGCAGCTCTGGGGCCAACGTCCTGACTTTC CASSSGANVLTF
- TRBJ1-1 - TRBV12-3/TRBV12-4 TGTGCCAGCAGTTGGACTGGGGTAGCTTTCTTT CASSWTGVAFF
- TRBJ1-5 few TRBV27 TGTGCCAGCAGGGAGGCAGGGGACAATCAGCCCCAGCATTTT CASREAGDNQPQHF
- TRBJ2-2 - TRBV7-9 TGTGCCAGCAGCTTTTGGCTAGCTTATGACACCGGGGAGCTGTTTTTT CASSFWLAYDTGELFF
- TRBJ1-2 - TRBV24-1 TGTGCCACCAGTGAAGCAGGGCGTGGGGGCTACACCTTC CATSEAGRGGYTF
TRBD1 TRBJ1-2 few TRBV15 TGTGCCACCAGCAGAGTTGGTGGGACAGGGGGTGGCTACACCTTC CATSRVGGTGGGYTF
TRBD2 TRBJ2-4 - TRBV4-1 TGCGCCAGCAGCCAAGATTCTACTAGCGGGGGGGCCAAAAACATTCAGTACTTC CASSQDSTSGGAKNIQYF
- TRBJ2-7 - TRBV7-9 TGTGCCAGCGGGACCCAGGGCTACGAGCAGTACTTC CASGTQGYEQYF
- TRBJ1-2 large TRBV7-9 TGTGCCAGCAGCTCCTTGGGGGGGCGCAGGGATGGCTACACCTTC CASSSLGGRRDGYTF
TRBD1 TRBJ1-2 - TRBV5-1 TGCGCCAGCAGACCCTCCGGGACAGGAGCTAACTATGGCTACACCTTC CASRPSGTGANYGYTF
- TRBJ1-2 - TRBV7-4 TGTGCCAGCAGCTTAGCAGGGACGGTCAACTATGGCTACACCTTC CASSLAGTVNYGYTF
- TRBJ2-5 - TRBV5-1 TGCGCCAGCAGCTTGGCGCCCTCCCCGGGGATCCAAGAGACCCAGTACTTC CASSLAPSPGIQETQYF
- TRBJ2-7 few TRBV7-2 TGTGCCAGCAACCCACTTATTCCCTACGAGCAGTACTTC CASNPLIPYEQYF
- TRBJ2-1 - TRBV7-9 TGTGCCAGCAGCTTAGAGTTGGTGGGTTCCTACAATGAGCAGTTCTTC CASSLELVGSYNEQFF
TRBD2 TRBJ2-3 - TRBV24-1 TGTGCCACCAGTGATAGCGGGGGTGATACGCAGTATTTT CATSDSGGDTQYF
- TRBJ2-3 - TRBV28 TGTGCCAGCTCCTCCTCCGGGGCGGCAGATACGCAGTATTTT CASSSSGAADTQYF
- TRBJ1-5 - TRBV5-1 TGCGCCAGCAGCCCCGGGGGATTTCAGCCCCAGCATTTT CASSPGGFQPQHF
- TRBJ1-5 few TRBV19 TGTGCCAGTAGTAGGGGGACATCGAGTAGCAATCAGCCCCAGCATTTT CASSRGTSSSNQPQHF
- TRBJ2-7 - TRBV24-1 TGTGCCACCAGTGATTCAGACGGGAACGAGCAGTACTTC CATSDSDGNEQYF
- TRBJ1-2 once TRBV5-6 TGTGCCAGCAGCCCACAGGGCCCGGGCTATGGCTACACCTTC CASSPQGPGYGYTF